These 11 T cell receptor beta chains originate from one sample sequenced in a study of shared clonotypes between healthy human individuals. Only in-frame clones appear in the TCRdb table, and some are missing; sequencing was by immunoSEQ multiplex PCR. This table has approximately 480,000 clones, approximately 79% appearing once. The material sequenced was PBMCs. The receptors were sampled from a woman between 40 and 55 years old in good health. Some clones in this sample may be carry-over from other donors' samples.

The chain combines TRBV4-1 with TRBJ2-2; TRBD2 matches 8 bases. The CDR3 length is 17 residues. Trimming took 1 base from V and 5 from J; bases not matched to a gene: 9. The germline V gene encodes CDR1 MGHRA and CDR2 YSYEKL. This CDR3 is CASSQVGSGGPTGELFF. Written as DNA, the CDR3 is TGCGCCAGCAGCCAAGTCGGGTCGGGAGGGCCGACCGGGGAGCTGTTTTTT.

Worth noting for this clone: An end of the junction does not agree with germline; a read error may underlie this. The J gene is TRBJ2-5, the V gene TRBV14, with 13 nucleotides matching TRBD2. This CDR3 comprises 16 residues. From germline, CDR1 is SGHDN and CDR2 FVKESK. The CDR3 spells CASSLRPGTSGTPQYF. As DNA, the CDR3 is TGTGCCAGCAGCCTTAGACCCGGGACTAGCGGGACCCCCCAATACTTC.

The J gene is TRBJ2-1, the V gene TRBV12-5, with TRBD2 matching over 14 bases. This CDR3 is 24 amino acids long. Per germline, CDR1 LGHNT and CDR2 FRNRAP. The V gene end was trimmed by 2 bases and the J gene end by 3 bases; junction bases not matched to a gene: 24. Written as DNA, the CDR3 is TGTGCTAGTGGTTTGAACCCGGGACTAGCGGGAGACGGAGGTGTTGGTCAAGGCTACAATGAGCAGTTCTTC. Its protein product is CASGLNPGLAGDGGVGQGYNEQFF.

V usage is TRBV19 and J usage is TRBJ1-5; D not certain. The CDR3 is 13 residues long. Trimming left V 0 bases short and J 4 bases short, with 4 bases between. The V gene's germline CDR1 is LNHDA and CDR2 SQIVND (reference sequence). CDR3 DNA: TGTGCCAGTAGTATAGACACGAATCAGCCCCAGCATTTT. Its translation: CASSIDTNQPQHF.

J is TRBJ1-4 and V is TRBV6-6; the match to TRBD1 covers 8 bases. CDR1 is MNHNY and CDR2 is SVGAGI in the germline V gene (reference sequence). The CDR3 has 14 amino acids. Germline trimming cut 6 bases from V and 8 bases from J; bases unmatched to any gene: 8. The CDR3 loop is CASSRGQGGEKLFF. For the CDR3, the DNA is TGTGCCAGCAGCCGAGGACAGGGAGGGGAAAAACTGTTTTTT.

This clone was observed a handful of times. The chain recombines TRBV7-9 with TRBJ2-3; TRBD2 agrees at 7 bases. Germline loops: CDR1 SEHNR, CDR2 FQNEAQ (reference sequence). This CDR3 region has 14 residues. Losses at the gene ends were 0 bases for V and 4 bases for J; bases not matched to a gene: 1. CDR3 sequence reads: CASSLAGGADTQYF. CDR3 sequence (DNA): TGTGCCAGCAGCTTAGCGGGAGGGGCAGATACGCAGTATTTT.

The V and J genes are TRBV27 and TRBJ2-1, with 12 bases aligning to TRBD2. Trimming cost V 6 bases and J 8 bases; bases outside gene matches: 2. The germline CDR1 and CDR2 sequences are MNHEY and SMNVEV (reference sequence). The CDR3 extends over 13 amino acids. Here the CDR3 reads CASRRLAGDEQFF. In DNA, the CDR3 is TGTGCCAGCAGACGACTAGCGGGAGATGAGCAGTTCTTC.

The table lists this clone with a few counts. The chain couples TRBV10-3 to TRBJ2-5, with no clear D. Germline CDR1 is ENHRY and CDR2 is SYGVKD. Between the trimmed V and J ends, which lost 2 bases and 2 bases, there was a span of 3 bases. This CDR3 contains 12 residues. Written as DNA, the CDR3 is TGTGCCATCAGTGAGGGTCAAGAGACCCAGTACTTC. Translating gives CAISEGQETQYF.

The chain combines TRBV7-2 with TRBJ2-5, with 10 nucleotides matching TRBD2. Trimming cost V 4 bases and J 2 bases; bases outside gene matches: 4. Germline CDR1 reads SGHTA; CDR2 reads FQGNSA. The CDR3 loop spans 15 amino acids. The CDR3 DNA follows: TGTGCCAGCAGCTCGGGACTAGCGCGACAAGAGACCCAGTACTTC. Amino acids: CASSSGLARQETQYF.

V gene TRBV28 combines with J gene TRBJ2-2; TRBD2 matches at 14 bases. V lost 6 bases to trimming and J lost 8 bases; unmatched junction nucleotides: 8. The CDR3 runs 16 residues. The germline CDR1 and CDR2 sequences are MDHEN and SYDVKM. The CDR3 region is CASSDGTSGSRGELFF. The CDR3 region has the DNA TGTGCCAGCAGCGACGGGACTAGCGGGAGTAGAGGGGAGCTGTTTTTT.

This chain links TRBV6-1 with TRBJ1-3; no reliable D call. This CDR3 has 12 residues. Germline-derived CDR1 and CDR2 are MNHNS and SASEGT. The CDR3 bases are TGTGCTGCGGCCTCCTCTGGAAACACCATATATTTT. This translates into CAAASSGNTIYF.